This TCR beta chain appears in the sequencing data of a study of shared clonotypes between healthy human individuals. The CDR3 consists of 17 residues. The V and J ends lost 4 bases and 0 bases respectively, with 16 bases between them. Germline V gene data show CDR1 as SGHNT and CDR2 as YYREEE (reference sequence). Every subset had its genomic DNA shared out evenly among several immunoSEQ plates. Replicate sorted-subset PCRs were loaded with around 200 ng DNA, approximately 31,000 T cell genomes. TCRdb keeps only in-frame clones here, not all; method: immunoSEQ multiplex PCR. Altogether about 1 million clones are present, approximately 76% being singletons, with the ten largest covering 1.4% to 1.5%. As regards this clone: Its antigen is unknown.

Points from the study as a whole: Larger richness was generally estimated for naive than memory subsets. Clonotypes which were not shared had lower generation probabilities than clonotypes that all four donors shared.

The receptor's source is a man between 18 and 29 years old in good health. The sample consisted of memory CD4+ T cells sorted from blood. Subset indicated: CD45RA-negative fraction. The chain carries TRBV5-4 and TRBJ2-2; D perhaps matches TRBD2 (6 bases). The CDR3: CASSLEVERANTGELFF. The CDR3 bases are TGTGCCAGCAGCCTAGAGGTGGAGCGGGCGAACACCGGGGAGCTGTTTTTT. Full variable domain (missing parts from reference TRBV5-4 and TRBJ2-2): ETGVTQSPTHLIKTRGQQVTLRCSSQSGHNTVSWYQQALGQGPQFIFQYYREEENGRGNFPPRFSGLQFPNYSSELNVNALELDDSALYLCASSLEVERANTGELFFGEGSRLTVL.